This record looks at one TCR beta chain sequence and its context. Antigen: not known. This entry comes from a study of vaccination effects on CD4 cells after COVID-19. ViraFEST expansion of antigen-specific CD4+ T cells with viral peptide pools preceded sequencing. The authors isolated CD4+ T cells after less than eleven days of culture. According to PCR results, the person was infected with SARS-CoV-2 between March and December 2020. Libraries were prepared by immunoSEQ multiplex PCR; TCRdb keeps only in-frame clonotypes and omits some of them. The sample carries tens of thousands of clones, roughly 73% recorded once. The receptor comes from a human donor who had a prior SARS-CoV-2 infection. This specimen consisted of CD4+ T cells from PBMCs cultured with a peptide pool, obtained before COVID-19 vaccination.

CDR3 residues: CASRPLDRGGETQYF. The CDR3 DNA follows: TGTGCCAGCAGGCCCCTGGACAGGGGGGGAGAGACCCAGTACTTC. The gene calls are TRBV28 and TRBJ2-5, with 10 bases identical to TRBD1. This CDR3 spans 15 amino acids. V lost 6 bases and J lost 4; bases outside the gene matches: 8. CDR1 MDHEN and CDR2 SYDVKM come from the germline V gene. Complete variable domain (other parts from reference TRBV28 and TRBJ2-5): DVKVTQSSRYLVKRTGEKVFLECVQDMDHENMFWYRQDPGLGLRLIYFSYDVKMKEKGDIPEGYSVSREKKERFSLILESASTNQTSMYLCASRPLDRGGETQYFGPGTRLLVL.